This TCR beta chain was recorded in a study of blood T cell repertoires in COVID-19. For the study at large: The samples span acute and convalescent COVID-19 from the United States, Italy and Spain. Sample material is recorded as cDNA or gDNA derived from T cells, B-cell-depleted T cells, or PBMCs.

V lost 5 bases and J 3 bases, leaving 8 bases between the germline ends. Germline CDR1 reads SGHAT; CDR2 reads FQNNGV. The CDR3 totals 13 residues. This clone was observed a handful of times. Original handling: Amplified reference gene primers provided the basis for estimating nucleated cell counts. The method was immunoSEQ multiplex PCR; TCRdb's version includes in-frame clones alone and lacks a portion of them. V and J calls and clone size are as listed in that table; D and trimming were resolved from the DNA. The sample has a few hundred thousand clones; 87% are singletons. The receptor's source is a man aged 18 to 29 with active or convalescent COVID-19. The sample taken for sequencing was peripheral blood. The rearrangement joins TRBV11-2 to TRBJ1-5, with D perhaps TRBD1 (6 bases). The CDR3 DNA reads TGTGCCAGCAGCCCAGGGGTCAATCAGCCCCAGCATTTT. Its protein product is CASSPGVNQPQHF.